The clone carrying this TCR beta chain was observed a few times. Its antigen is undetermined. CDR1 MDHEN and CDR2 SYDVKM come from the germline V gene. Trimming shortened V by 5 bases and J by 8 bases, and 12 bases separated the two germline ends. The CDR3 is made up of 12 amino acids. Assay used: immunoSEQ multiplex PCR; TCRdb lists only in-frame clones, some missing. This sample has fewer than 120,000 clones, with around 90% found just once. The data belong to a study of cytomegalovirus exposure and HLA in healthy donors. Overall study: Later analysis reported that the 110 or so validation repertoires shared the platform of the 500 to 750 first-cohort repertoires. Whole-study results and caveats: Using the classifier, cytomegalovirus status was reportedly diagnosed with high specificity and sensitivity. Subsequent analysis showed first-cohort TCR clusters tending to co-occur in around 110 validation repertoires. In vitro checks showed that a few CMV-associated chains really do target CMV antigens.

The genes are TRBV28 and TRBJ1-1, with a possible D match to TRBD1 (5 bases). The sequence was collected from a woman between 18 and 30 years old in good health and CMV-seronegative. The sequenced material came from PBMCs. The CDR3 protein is CASSVLGAEAFF. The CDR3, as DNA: TGTGCCAGCAGTGTCCTTGGGGCCGAAGCTTTCTTT.